These 3 T cell receptor beta chains were all obtained from the same sample, sequenced in a study of blood T cells in healthy people across ages. PCR was performed a second time for about 6 to 12 cycles using a sample-barcoded 5' primer and a J-beta primer mix. TCRdb re-analysed the 5' RACE reads in MiXCR, keeping a single row per CDR3 protein. The sample holds some 760,000 distinct CDR3 sequences, 20% to 25% seen once. These data were likewise used in another study, on T cells of mothers and their children.

The sequenced material came from blood. The receptor set was obtained from a boy younger than 18 in good health.

This chain connects TRBV3-1 to TRBJ1-2; a possible D gene is TRBD1 (5 bases). This CDR3 has 16 amino acids. V lost 1 base to trimming and J lost 6 bases, with 18 bases between them. CDR1 LGHDT and CDR2 YNNKEL come from the germline V gene (reference sequence). DNA of the CDR3: TGTGCCAGCAGCCAAGTTCCCGTTGACAGAGTAGATGGCTACACCTTC. It codes for CASSQVPVDRVDGYTF.

This clonotype has only a few counts. The chain has TRBV9 and TRBJ2-3, with TRBD2 matching 8 bases. The J segment lost 0 bases and the V segment lost 2 bases, leaving 5 bases of the junction unmatched. CDR3 size: 16 residues. Germline CDR1 is SGDLS and CDR2 is YYNGEE. DNA for the CDR3: TGTGCCAGCAGCGTGGCGACTAGCGATAGCACAGATACGCAGTATTTT. Translating it yields CASSVATSDSTDTQYF. Full variable domain (outside the CDR3, taken from reference TRBV9 and TRBJ2-3): DSGVTQTPKHLITATGQRVTLRCSPRSGDLSVYWYQQSLDQGLQFLIQYYNGEERAKGNILERFSAQQFPDLHSELNLSSLELGDSALYFCASSVATSDSTDTQYFGPGTRLTVL.

The genes are TRBV28 and TRBJ2-1; TRBD2 matches at 10 bases. The J call may not be correct, given that the DNA end is closer to TRBJ2-7. CDR1 MDHEN and CDR2 SYDVKM come from the germline V gene. The CDR3 totals 16 residues. The CDR3 DNA reads TGTGCCAGCAGTATAGATAGCGGGAGGACCGCCTACGAGCAGTACTTC. Translating gives CASSIDSGRTAYEQYF.